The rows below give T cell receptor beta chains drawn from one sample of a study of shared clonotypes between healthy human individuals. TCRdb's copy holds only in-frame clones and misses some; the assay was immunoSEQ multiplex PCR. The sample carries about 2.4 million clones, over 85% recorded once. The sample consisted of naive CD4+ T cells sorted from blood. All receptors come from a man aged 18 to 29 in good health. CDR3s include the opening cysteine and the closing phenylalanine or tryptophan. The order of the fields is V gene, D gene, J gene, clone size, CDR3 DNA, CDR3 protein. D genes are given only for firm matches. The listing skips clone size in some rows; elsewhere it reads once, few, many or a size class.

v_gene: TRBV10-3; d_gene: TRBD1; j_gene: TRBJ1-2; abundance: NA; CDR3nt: TGTGCCATCAGTGTACAGGGGAGCGATGGCTACACCTTC; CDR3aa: CAISVQGSDGYTF
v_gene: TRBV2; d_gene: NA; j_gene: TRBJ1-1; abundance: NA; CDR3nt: TGTGCCAGCAGTATCCACCAGGAAGCTTTCTTT; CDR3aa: CASSIHQEAFF
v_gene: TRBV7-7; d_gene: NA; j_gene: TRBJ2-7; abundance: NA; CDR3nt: TGTGCCGGAGGGTCCCCCTACGAGCAGTACTTC; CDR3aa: CAGGSPYEQYF
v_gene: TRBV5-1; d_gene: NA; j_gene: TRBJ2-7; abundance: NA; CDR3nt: TGCGCCAGCAGCTTCACAAACTCCTACGAGCAGTACTTC; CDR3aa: CASSFTNSYEQYF
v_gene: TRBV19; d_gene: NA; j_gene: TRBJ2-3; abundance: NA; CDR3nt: TGTGCCAGTAGTATCCAGCCCGCCACAGATACGCAGTATTTT; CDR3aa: CASSIQPATDTQYF
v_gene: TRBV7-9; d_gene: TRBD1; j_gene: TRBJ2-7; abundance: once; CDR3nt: TGTGCCAGCAGCATACAACGACCCGGGACAGTTGCCTACGAGCAGTACTTC; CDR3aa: CASSIQRPGTVAYEQYF
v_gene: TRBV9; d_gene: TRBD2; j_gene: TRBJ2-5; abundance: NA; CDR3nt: TGTGCCAGCAGCGTCCGAACCGGGACAACCGGGACTAGGTCCGAGACCCAGTACTTC; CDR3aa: CASSVRTGTTGTRSETQYF
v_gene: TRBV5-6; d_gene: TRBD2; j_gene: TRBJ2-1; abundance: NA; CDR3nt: TGTGCCAGCAGCTTCCCCCCGGGACTAGCGGGAGCCAATGAGCAGTTCTTC; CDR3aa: CASSFPPGLAGANEQFF
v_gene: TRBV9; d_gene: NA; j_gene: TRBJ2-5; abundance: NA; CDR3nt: TGTGCCAGCAGCGTAGTGGGGGCCGGGGGAGAGACCCAGTACTTC; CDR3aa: CASSVVGAGGETQYF
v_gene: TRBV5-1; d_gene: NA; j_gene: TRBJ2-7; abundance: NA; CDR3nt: TGCGCCAGCAGCGATTCAGGGTACGAGCAGTACTTC; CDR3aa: CASSDSGYEQYF
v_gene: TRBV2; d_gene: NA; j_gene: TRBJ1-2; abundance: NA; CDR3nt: TGTGCCAGCAGTGAAGCGCCGGGCTATGGCTACACCTTC; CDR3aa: CASSEAPGYGYTF
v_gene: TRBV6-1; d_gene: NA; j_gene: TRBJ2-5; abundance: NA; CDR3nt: TGTGCCAGCAGTCCTCGAGCCAGTGAGACCCAGTACTTC; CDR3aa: CASSPRASETQYF
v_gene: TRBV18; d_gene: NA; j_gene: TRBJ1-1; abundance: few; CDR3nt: TGTGCCAGCTCACCACCGGCAGAAATGAACACTGAAGCTTTCTTT; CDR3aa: CASSPPAEMNTEAFF
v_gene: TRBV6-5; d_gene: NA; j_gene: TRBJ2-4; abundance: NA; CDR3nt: TGTGCCAGCAGCCCAGGGGCGGGAGCCAAAAACATTCAGTACTTC; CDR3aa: CASSPGAGAKNIQYF
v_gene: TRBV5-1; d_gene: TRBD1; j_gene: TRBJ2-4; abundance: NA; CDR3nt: TGCGCCAGCAGCTTGGAGGCCACAGGGGACATTCAGTACTTC; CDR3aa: CASSLEATGDIQYF
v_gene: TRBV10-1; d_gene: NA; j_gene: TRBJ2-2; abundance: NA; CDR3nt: TGCGCCAGCAGTCAGCGACCAAACACCGGGGAGCTGTTTTTT; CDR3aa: CASSQRPNTGELFF
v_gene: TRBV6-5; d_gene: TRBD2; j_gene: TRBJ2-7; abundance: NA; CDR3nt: TGTGCCAGCAGTTACTTACTAGCGGGGGGCTACGAGCAGTACTTC; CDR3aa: CASSYLLAGGYEQYF
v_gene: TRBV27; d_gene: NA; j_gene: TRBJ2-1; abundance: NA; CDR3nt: TGTGCCCTTTCCTGCGCCCATGAGCAGTTCTTC; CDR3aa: CALSCAHEQFF
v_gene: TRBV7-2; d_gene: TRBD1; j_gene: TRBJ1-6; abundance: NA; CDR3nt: TGTGCCAGCAGCTTAGCTTACAGGGGAAACGAATCACCCCTCCACTTT; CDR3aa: CASSLAYRGNESPLHF
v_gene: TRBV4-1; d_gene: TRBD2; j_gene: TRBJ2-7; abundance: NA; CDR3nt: TGCGCCAGCAGCCAAGGTAGCGCGCGGGAGCACTACGAGCAGTACTTC; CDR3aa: CASSQGSAREHYEQYF
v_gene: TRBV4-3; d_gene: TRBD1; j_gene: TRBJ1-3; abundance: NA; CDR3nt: TGCGCCAGCAGCCGAGACAGGGGGGCGAACACCATATATTTT; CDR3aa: CASSRDRGANTIYF
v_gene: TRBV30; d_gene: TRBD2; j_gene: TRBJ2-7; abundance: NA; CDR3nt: TGTGCCTGGAGTGGAGGACTAGCGGGGAGGAACGAGCAGTACTTC; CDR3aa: CAWSGGLAGRNEQYF
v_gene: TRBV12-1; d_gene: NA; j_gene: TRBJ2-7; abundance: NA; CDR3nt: TGTGCCAGCAGCCTGAGACAGGCACAATTTTACGAGCAGTACTTC; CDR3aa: CASSLRQAQFYEQYF
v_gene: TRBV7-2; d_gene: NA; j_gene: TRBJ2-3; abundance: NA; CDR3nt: TGTGCCAGCAGCTTCTGGGGGGGCGACAGCACAGATACGCAGTATTTT; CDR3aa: CASSFWGGDSTDTQYF
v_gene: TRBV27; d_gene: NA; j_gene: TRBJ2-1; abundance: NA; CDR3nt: TGTGCCAGCACACGTGCGGTTTCCTACAATGAGCAGTTCTTC; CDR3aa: CASTRAVSYNEQFF
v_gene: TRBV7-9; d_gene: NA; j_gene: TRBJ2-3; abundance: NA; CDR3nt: TGTGCCAGCAGCCCGCCCCGGCCCAGCACAGATACGCAGTATTTT; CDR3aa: CASSPPRPSTDTQYF
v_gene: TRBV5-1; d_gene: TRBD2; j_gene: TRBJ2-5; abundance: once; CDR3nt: TGCGCCAGCAGCTCGGGACTAGCGGGGGGGCCTCAACGAGAGACCCAGTACTTC; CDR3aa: CASSSGLAGGPQRETQYF
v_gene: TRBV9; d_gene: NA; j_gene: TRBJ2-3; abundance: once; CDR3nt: TGTGCCAGCAGCGTAGGAGGGTCGGGGCGGGCCACAGATACGCAGTATTTT; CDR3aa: CASSVGGSGRATDTQYF
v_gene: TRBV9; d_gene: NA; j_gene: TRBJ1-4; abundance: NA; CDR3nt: TGTGCCAGCAGCGTAGAGGGGCGTTCTCGGAGCCATAATGAAAAACTGTTTTTT; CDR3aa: CASSVEGRSRSHNEKLFF
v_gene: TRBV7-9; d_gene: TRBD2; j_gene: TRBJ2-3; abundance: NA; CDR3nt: TGTGCCAGCAGCTCGACTAGCGGCACAGATACGCAGTATTTT; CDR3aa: CASSSTSGTDTQYF
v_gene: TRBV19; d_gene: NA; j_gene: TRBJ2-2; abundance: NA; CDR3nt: TGTGCCAGTAGTTTCCTGATGGGGGGCACCGGGGAGCTGTTTTTT; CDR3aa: CASSFLMGGTGELFF
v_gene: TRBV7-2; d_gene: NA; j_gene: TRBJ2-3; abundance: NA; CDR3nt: TGTGCCAGCAGCTTATTAGGGGGAATCAGCACAGATACGCAGTATTTT; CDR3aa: CASSLLGGISTDTQYF
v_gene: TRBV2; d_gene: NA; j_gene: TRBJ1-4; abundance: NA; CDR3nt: TGTGCCAGCAGAAGGGACTCCAATGAAAAACTGTTTTTT; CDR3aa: CASRRDSNEKLFF
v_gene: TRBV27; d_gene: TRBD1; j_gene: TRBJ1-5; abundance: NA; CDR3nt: TGTGCCAGCGGCCTTACAGGGGGGACGGCTCAGCCCCAGCATTTT; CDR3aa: CASGLTGGTAQPQHF
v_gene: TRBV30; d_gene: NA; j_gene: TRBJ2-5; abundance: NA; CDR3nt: TGTGCCTGGAGTGAGGGGGGCTTGTTGGAGACCCAGTACTTC; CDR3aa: CAWSEGGLLETQYF
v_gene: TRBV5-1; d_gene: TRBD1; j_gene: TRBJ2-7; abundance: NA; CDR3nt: TGCGCCAGCAGATCCGGGACAGGCCTTTCCGAGCAGTACTTC; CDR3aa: CASRSGTGLSEQYF
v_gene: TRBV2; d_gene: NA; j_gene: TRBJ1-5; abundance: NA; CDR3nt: TGTGCCAGCACCTATACAGGGCCAACGGGTCAGCCCCAGCATTTT; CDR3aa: CASTYTGPTGQPQHF
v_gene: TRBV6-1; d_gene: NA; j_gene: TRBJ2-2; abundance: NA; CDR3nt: TGTGCCAGCACAGAGGACGGCGGGAACACCGGGGAGCTGTTTTTT; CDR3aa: CASTEDGGNTGELFF
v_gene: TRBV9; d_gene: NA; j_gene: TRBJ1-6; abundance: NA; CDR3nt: TGTGCCAGCAGCTCCGGCGGGCTCTCACCCCTCCACTTT; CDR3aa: CASSSGGLSPLHF
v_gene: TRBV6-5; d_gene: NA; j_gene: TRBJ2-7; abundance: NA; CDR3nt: TGTGCCAGCAAGGACGCGAACTCCTACGAGCAGTACTTC; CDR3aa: CASKDANSYEQYF
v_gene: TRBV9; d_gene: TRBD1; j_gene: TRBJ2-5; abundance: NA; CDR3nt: TGTGCCAGCAGCGGCTACAGGGGGCTGGAGACCCAGTACTTC; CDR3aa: CASSGYRGLETQYF
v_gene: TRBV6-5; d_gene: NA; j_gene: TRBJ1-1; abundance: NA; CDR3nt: TGTGCCAGCAGTTACGGACCGAACACTGAAGCTTTCTTT; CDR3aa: CASSYGPNTEAFF
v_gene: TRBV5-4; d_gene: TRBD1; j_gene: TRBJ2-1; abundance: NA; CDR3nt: TGTGCCAGCAGCTGGACAGGGGGGAACAATGAGCAGTTCTTC; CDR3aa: CASSWTGGNNEQFF